This note documents a single T cell receptor (beta chain) sequence. The sample comes from a study of blood T cell repertoires in COVID-19. At the level of the study: Samples came from the United States, Italy and Spain, spanning acute and convalescent COVID-19. Sample material is recorded as cDNA or gDNA derived from T cells, B-cell-depleted T cells, or PBMCs.

V was trimmed by 9 bases and J by 5 bases, leaving 17 bases between them. Germline values: CDR1 KGHDR, CDR2 SFDVKD. The CDR3 runs to 14 residues. Original analysis: Reference gene primer amplification yielded estimated nucleated cell counts. Profiling relied on immunoSEQ multiplex PCR, and the TCRdb table lists in-frame clones only, not all of them. That table supplies the V and J calls and clone size; D and trimming were determined from the DNA. The sample yields roughly 130,000 clones, approximately 81% seen once. The J gene is TRBJ2-3, the V gene TRBV24-1; D may be TRBD2 (6 bases). Sample: peripheral blood. The sequence was obtained from a woman in her 30s who had recovered from COVID-19. The chain's CDR3 is CATSRVGEEDTQYF. CDR3 coding DNA: TGTGCCACCTCCCGCGTGGGGGAGGAAGATACGCAGTATTTT.